Detailed here is one T cell receptor beta chain. The authors ran a second PCR of roughly 6 to 12 cycles using a sample-barcoded 5' primer and a J-beta primer mix. TCRdb analysed the 5' RACE reads with MiXCR anew, one entry per CDR3 protein. The data show more than 600,000 distinct CDR3 sequences, around 25% seen once. This record belongs to a study of blood T cells in healthy people across ages. V lost 1 base and J lost 3; bases outside the gene matches: 4. CDR3 length: 16 residues. The germline gives CDR1 SEHNR, CDR2 FQNEAQ (reference sequence). Collection of around 10 milliliters of peripheral blood was performed for each donor. The data were also submitted as part of a second study, on T cells of mothers and their children. That paper notes: Three healthy Caucasian mothers served as donors, and their six children did as well.

Sequences were obtained from blood. The receptor comes from a boy younger than 18 in good health. The chain combines TRBV7-9 with TRBJ2-3, with 10 bases fitting TRBD2. Here the CDR3 DNA reads TGTGCCAGCAGCTTAGTTAGCGGGGGGCTGACAGATACGCAGTATTTT. Protein sequence: CASSLVSGGLTDTQYF.